This TCR beta chain was observed in a study of blood T cell repertoires in COVID-19. This clone was seen just once. This CDR3 is 14 amino acids long. Germline V gene data show CDR1 as SGHRS and CDR2 as YFSETQ. Trimming shortened V by 2 bases and J by 0 bases, and 7 bases separated the two germline ends. The protocol was immunoSEQ multiplex PCR, while the TCRdb copy is restricted to in-frame clones and leaves out a portion. Here the sample spans 70,000 to 90,000 clones, 80% to 90% being singletons. The sequencing sample was made of peripheral blood. The source of this sequence is a woman aged 55-69 years with acute or convalescent COVID-19. V gene TRBV5-1 combines with J gene TRBJ2-3; D not resolved. CDR3 DNA: TGCGCCAGCAGCTTACAGTCAAGCACAGATACGCAGTATTTT. It translates to CASSLQSSTDTQYF.